A selection of T cell receptor beta chains follows, all from one sample in a study of control samples from healthy donors and cancer patients. Repertoires were generated with immunoSEQ multiplex PCR, while TCRdb's copy carries only in-frame clones and drops some. The sample gives nearly 200,000 clones, roughly nine tenths of which show up once; less than 2% is in the top ten. Sequences were obtained from blood. The receptor source for this set is a man aged 30 to 39 in good health. Both conserved end residues are part of each CDR3. Fields, in order: J gene, V gene, clone size, D gene, CDR3 DNA, CDR3 protein. D genes are given only for firm matches. Some rows have no size entry. The others give once, few or many, or a class for an expanded clone.

J gene: TRBJ1-2
V gene: TRBV5-1
clone size: .
D gene: .
CDR3 DNA: TGCGCCAGCAGCGGAGGGATAGAGTATGGCTACACCTTC
CDR3 protein: CASSGGIEYGYTF

J gene: TRBJ1-2
V gene: TRBV29-1
clone size: .
D gene: TRBD1
CDR3 DNA: TGCAGCGGGGCATACAGGGGAGGAGGCTATGGCTACACCTTC
CDR3 protein: CSGAYRGGGYGYTF

J gene: TRBJ1-1
V gene: TRBV3-1/TRBV3-2
clone size: .
D gene: TRBD1
CDR3 DNA: TGTGCCAGCAGCCAACTACAGGGGGGAGCTTTCTTT
CDR3 protein: CASSQLQGGAFF

J gene: TRBJ1-2
V gene: TRBV5-5
clone size: .
D gene: .
CDR3 DNA: TGTGCCAGCAGCCCCACGGGCTATGGCTACACCTTC
CDR3 protein: CASSPTGYGYTF

J gene: TRBJ1-6
V gene: TRBV9
clone size: .
D gene: .
CDR3 DNA: TGTGCCAGCAGCACGGGCCCCCATTCACCCCTCCACTTT
CDR3 protein: CASSTGPHSPLHF

J gene: TRBJ1-5
V gene: TRBV3-1/TRBV3-2
clone size: .
D gene: .
CDR3 DNA: TGTGCCAGCAGCCAAGTCGGTAGCAATCAGCCCCAGCATTTT
CDR3 protein: CASSQVGSNQPQHF

J gene: TRBJ1-3
V gene: TRBV6-5
clone size: .
D gene: TRBD1
CDR3 DNA: TGTGCCAGCAGAGTTGGACAGGGTGCTGGAAACACCATATATTTT
CDR3 protein: CASRVGQGAGNTIYF

J gene: TRBJ2-6
V gene: TRBV3-1/TRBV3-2
clone size: .
D gene: .
CDR3 DNA: TGTGCCAGCAGCCACTTGGAGGGGCTCGGTGGGGCCAACGTCCTGACTTTC
CDR3 protein: CASSHLEGLGGANVLTF

J gene: TRBJ1-6
V gene: TRBV5-6
clone size: few
D gene: .
CDR3 DNA: TGTGCCAGCAGCTTGGCAAACAGGGATAATTCACCCCTCCACTTT
CDR3 protein: CASSLANRDNSPLHF

J gene: TRBJ1-5
V gene: TRBV7-8
clone size: few
D gene: .
CDR3 DNA: TGTGCCAGCAGCTTAGCGCGGGGAAATCAGCCCCAGCATTTT
CDR3 protein: CASSLARGNQPQHF

J gene: TRBJ1-1
V gene: TRBV24-1
clone size: .
D gene: .
CDR3 DNA: TGTGCCACCAGTGATGCTGACCAGAACACTGAAGCTTTCTTT
CDR3 protein: CATSDADQNTEAFF

J gene: TRBJ2-1
V gene: TRBV15
clone size: .
D gene: .
CDR3 DNA: TGTGCCACCAGCAGAGTTACGGGGGCGGGTGGAGATGAGCAGTTCTTC
CDR3 protein: CATSRVTGAGGDEQFF

J gene: TRBJ1-1
V gene: TRBV6-6
clone size: .
D gene: .
CDR3 DNA: TGTGCCAGCAGTTACAGGGTGGGGAACACTGAAGCTTTCTTT
CDR3 protein: CASSYRVGNTEAFF

J gene: TRBJ2-2
V gene: TRBV10-1
clone size: .
D gene: .
CDR3 DNA: TGCGCCAGCAGTGAAGGCGCAGGCGGGGAGCTGTTTTTT
CDR3 protein: CASSEGAGGELFF